The sequence of this T cell receptor beta chain was determined in a study of regulatory T cells in long-lasting Graves disease. Through Arm-PCR of CDR3 regions and iRepertoire HTBI primers, TCR beta libraries were built. One entry per CDR3 protein, called by TCRdb with MiXCR from the multiplex PCR reads. The sample lists over 650,000 distinct CDR3 sequences; 25% to 30% were seen once. Described time point: persistent/refractory GD, antithyroid drugs over 5 years with positive TRAb. Following extraction of RNA from PBMCs, that RNA was used to make the TCR library. Unmatched junction bases numbered 8, after V lost 7 bases and J lost 2 bases. The CDR3 has 15 residues.

The material was peripheral blood mononuclear cells (PBMCs), obtained when the disease was refractory, from a patient treated with antithyroid drugs. The sequence came from a female donor with Graves disease. The J gene is TRBJ2-7, the V gene TRBV12-3 or TRBV12-4, with 10 bases fitting TRBD2. CDR3 in DNA: TGTGCCAGCACCCCAGGACTAGCGGTTACCTACGAGCAGTACTTC. It is translated as CASTPGLAVTYEQYF.